These 10 T cell receptor beta chains were sequenced from one sample in a study of CD8+CD57+ T cells in acquired aplastic anemia. Before being chosen for sequencing, patients had shown CD8+CD57+ cell expansion by flow cytometry. TCR beta VDJ combinations and CDR3 sequences were profiled from genomic DNA. TCRdb re-analysed the reads in MiXCR, keeping a single row per CDR3 protein. Altogether 220,000 or so distinct CDR3 sequences are present, around three fifths being singletons, with the ten largest covering roughly 50%. Sequenced material: sorted CD4+, CD8+, or CD8+CD57+ T cells (not recorded which) from PBMCs. The receptors come from a human donor with aplastic anemia.

The chain uses TRBV7-8 and TRBJ1-1; a weak D match, TRBD1 (6 bases). The CDR3 runs to 15 residues. V dropped 5 bases and J dropped 2 bases, with 15 bases sitting between them. In germline, CDR1 is SGHVS, CDR2 FQNEAQ. The CDR3 nucleotides are TGTGCCAGCAGCCCCTGGGCCGGGACAAACACTGAAGCTTTCTTT. The encoded protein is CASSPWAGTNTEAFF.

The rearrangement joins TRBV19 to TRBJ2-5; TRBD1 matches 8 bases. Germline CDR1 reads LNHDA; CDR2 reads SQIVND (reference sequence). V shed 6 bases and J 7 bases; nucleotides not matched to a gene: 7. The CDR3 sequence is 13 residues long. CDR3 sequence: CASSGDRRGTQYF. CDR3 in DNA: TGTGCCAGTAGCGGGGACAGGCGGGGGACCCAGTACTTC.

This clonotype has ten or more counts. The chain uses TRBV4-1 and TRBJ2-7, with 8 bases aligning to TRBD1. V lost 5 bases and J lost 3; bases outside the gene matches: 9. CDR3 length: 15 residues. From germline, CDR1 is MGHRA and CDR2 YSYEKL. The chain's CDR3 is CASSKVTGVYYEQYF. DNA of the CDR3: TGCGCCAGCAGCAAAGTGACAGGGGTGTACTACGAGCAGTACTTC.

The gene calls are TRBV19 and TRBJ1-5; D is ambiguous. This CDR3 region has 13 residues. The V gene lost 3 bases and the J gene lost 4 bases, with 7 bases spanning the gap. Germline V gives CDR1 LNHDA, CDR2 SQIVND (reference sequence). The chain's CDR3 is CASSISENQPQHF. CDR3 bases: TGTGCCAGTAGTATTAGTGAGAATCAGCCCCAGCATTTT.

V and J are TRBV7-3 and TRBJ2-5, with D perhaps assigned TRBD1 or TRBD2 (5 bases each). CDR1 SGHTA and CDR2 FQGTGA come from the germline V gene. V lost 4 bases to trimming and J lost 5 bases, with 26 bases between them. CDR3 length: 18 amino acids. CDR3 region: CASSYSGNTIRGVETQYF. CDR3 nucleotide sequence: TGTGCCAGCAGCTACTCTGGAAACACCATAAGGGGAGTGGAGACCCAGTACTTC.

At least ten counts were recorded for this clonotype. V usage is TRBV20-1 and J usage is TRBJ1-2; TRBD1 is a possible D gene (5 bases). The CDR3 is 18 residues long. The ends were cut back, 0 bases at V and 2 bases at J, with 22 bases in the middle. Germline V gene data show CDR1 as DFQATT and CDR2 as SNEGSKA (reference sequence). CDR3 DNA: TGCAGTGCTAGAGATCCCCCCAGGAGGGGCCAACTCAACTATGGCTACACCTTC. Its translation is CSARDPPRRGQLNYGYTF.

This clonotype was detected ten times or more. J is TRBJ2-7 and V is TRBV27, with D possibly TRBD1 on 6 matching bases. The V end lost 5 bases, the J end lost 1 base, and 15 bases lay between the germline ends. CDR3 length: 15 residues. Germline V CDR1 and CDR2: MNHEY, SMNVEV (reference sequence). CDR3 region: CASSGPGTPSYEQYF. In DNA, the CDR3 is TGTGCCAGCAGTGGTCCCGGGACACCTTCCTACGAGCAGTACTTC.

DNA of the CDR3: TGTGCCACCACAGCCGGGACCCCGAACACTGAAGCTTTCTTT. The encoded protein is CATTAGTPNTEAFF. The rearrangement links TRBV25-1 to TRBJ1-1; D is possibly TRBD1 (5 bases). The V gene lost 10 bases and the J gene lost 1 base, with 16 bases spanning the gap. CDR1 MGHDK and CDR2 SYGVNS come from the germline V gene. This CDR3 spans 14 amino acids.

The CDR3 nucleotides are TGCGCCAGCAGCTTAACCGGGACAGGGAGGACCGGGGAGCTGTTTTTT. Translation: CASSLTGTGRTGELFF. The V and J genes are TRBV5-1 and TRBJ2-2, with 9 bases that match TRBD1. This CDR3 has 16 amino acids. Germline V gene lookup returns CDR1 SGHRS and CDR2 YFSETQ. The trim removed 2 bases at V and 5 bases at J, leaving 7 bases unmatched.

The rearrangement links TRBV10-3 to TRBJ1-2; D remains unclear. The CDR3 is 13 amino acids. The V and J ends lost 3 bases and 2 bases respectively, with 7 bases between them. The germline V gene has CDR1 ENHRY and CDR2 SYGVKD. CDR3 nucleotides: TGTGCCATCAGTGAACGGGAGAACTATGGCTACACCTTC. It specifies CAISERENYGYTF.